These T cell receptor beta chains were read from a single sample in a study of long-term antiretroviral therapy in people with HIV. Sequenced by immunoSEQ multiplex PCR; TCRdb stores in-frame clones only, minus some. The data show some 20,000 clones, roughly 90% seen once. The sequences come from unsorted PBMCs, collected 2.1 years after starting antiretroviral therapy. The receptors were gathered from a man aged 18 to 30 with HIV. Each CDR3 is given with its conserved first and last residue. A D gene is named only where the DNA matches it firmly. Clone size is not always given. Where it is, it says once, few, many or a class for expanded clones.

v_gene	abundance	j_gene	len	d_gene	CDR3nt	CDR3aa
TRBV19	.	TRBJ1-2	15	TRBD1	TGTGCCAGTAGTCGGGACAGCAGGGCTGGCTATGGCTACACCTTC	CASSRDSRAGYGYTF
TRBV7-9	.	TRBJ1-3	15	.	TGTGCCAGCAGCCAAGGGGAAACGAGAGGAAACACCATATATTTT	CASSQGETRGNTIYF
TRBV9	.	TRBJ2-5	13	.	TGTGCCAGCAGCGTATCAGGGGCCGAGACCCAGTACTTC	CASSVSGAETQYF
TRBV5-4	.	TRBJ2-7	13	.	TGTGCCAGCAGCTTGGCCGGCTCCTACGAGCAGTACTTC	CASSLAGSYEQYF
TRBV30	.	TRBJ1-4	14	TRBD1	TGTGCCTGGAGCGCCACAGGGGGGAATGAAAAACTGTTTTTT	CAWSATGGNEKLFF
TRBV9	.	TRBJ1-3	15	.	TGTGCCAGCAGCGTAGGGCCAGGGACTGGAAACACCATATATTTT	CASSVGPGTGNTIYF
TRBV6-5	.	TRBJ1-5	16	.	TGTGCCAGCAGTTTCGCCCCCGGGACGGGGAATCAGCCCCAGCATTTT	CASSFAPGTGNQPQHF
TRBV29-1	.	TRBJ2-6	13	.	TGCAGCGTCTCGCCCTACGGGGCCAACGTCCTGACTTTC	CSVSPYGANVLTF
TRBV20-1	once	TRBJ1-1	11	.	TGCAGTGCTAGCCAGACGGTTGAAGCTTTCTTT	CSASQTVEAFF
TRBV7-9	few	TRBJ2-7	12	.	TGTGCCAGCAGCGTGTCCCATTACGAGCAGTACTTC	CASSVSHYEQYF
TRBV4-2	once	TRBJ2-3	15	.	TGTGCCAGCAGCCAAGCCGGGATCGGCACAGATACGCAGTATTTT	CASSQAGIGTDTQYF
TRBV29-1	.	TRBJ1-1	12	.	TGCAGCGTTGAGAGTGATAACACTGAAGCTTTCTTT	CSVESDNTEAFF
TRBV27	once	TRBJ1-1	16	.	TGTGCCAGCAGTTTATCATTCCGCAGGGGCAAATCTGAAGCTTTCTTT	CASSLSFRRGKSEAFF
TRBV18	.	TRBJ2-7	15	.	TGTGCCAGCTCACCCCCCGAAAATGCCCCATACGAGCAGTACTTC	CASSPPENAPYEQYF
TRBV6-5	.	TRBJ1-5	14	.	TGTGCCACCAAAGGGGCCTATAGCAATCAGCCCCAGCATTTT	CATKGAYSNQPQHF
TRBV6-6	.	TRBJ1-5	14	.	TGTGCCAGCAGTGTGTGGGACGGACATCAGCCCCAGCATTTT	CASSVWDGHQPQHF
TRBV18	once	TRBJ1-1	15	.	TGTGCCAGCTCACGCGTACCCCCAGGAAACACTGAAGCTTTCTTT	CASSRVPPGNTEAFF
TRBV7-3	.	TRBJ1-2	13	.	TGTGCCAGCAGCTTAAATTCGGGAGGGCAGGTCCACTTC	CASSLNSGGQVHF
TRBV6-5	.	TRBJ1-1	15	.	TGTGCCAGTAACTCTCCTCAACAGGGCCTCACTGAAGCTTTCTTT	CASNSPQQGLTEAFF
TRBV11-2	.	TRBJ2-7	12	.	TGTGCCAGCAGCTTAGATTTGAGCGAGCAGTACTTC	CASSLDLSEQYF